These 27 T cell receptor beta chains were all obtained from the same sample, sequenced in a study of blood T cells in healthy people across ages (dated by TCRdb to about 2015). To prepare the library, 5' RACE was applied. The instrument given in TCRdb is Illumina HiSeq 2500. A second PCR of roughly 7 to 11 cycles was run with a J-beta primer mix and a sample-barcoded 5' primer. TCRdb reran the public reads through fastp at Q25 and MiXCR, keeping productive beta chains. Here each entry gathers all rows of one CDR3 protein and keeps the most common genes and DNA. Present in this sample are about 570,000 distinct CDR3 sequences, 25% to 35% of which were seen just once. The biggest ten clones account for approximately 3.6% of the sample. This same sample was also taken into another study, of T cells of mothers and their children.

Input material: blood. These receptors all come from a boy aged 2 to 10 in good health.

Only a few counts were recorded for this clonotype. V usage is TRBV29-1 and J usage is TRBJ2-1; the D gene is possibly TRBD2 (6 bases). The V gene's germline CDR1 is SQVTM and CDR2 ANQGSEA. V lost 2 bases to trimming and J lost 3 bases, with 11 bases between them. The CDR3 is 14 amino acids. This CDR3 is CSVEFRGNYNEQFF. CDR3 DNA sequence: TGCAGCGTTGAATTCCGGGGGAACTACAATGAGCAGTTCTTC.

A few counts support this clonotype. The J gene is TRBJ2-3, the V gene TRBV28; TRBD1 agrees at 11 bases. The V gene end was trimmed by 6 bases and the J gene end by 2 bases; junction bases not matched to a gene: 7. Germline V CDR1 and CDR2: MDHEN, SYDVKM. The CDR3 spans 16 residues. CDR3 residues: CASSAGQGAATDTQYF. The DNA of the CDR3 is TGTGCCAGCAGCGCCGGACAGGGGGCCGCCACAGATACGCAGTATTTT.

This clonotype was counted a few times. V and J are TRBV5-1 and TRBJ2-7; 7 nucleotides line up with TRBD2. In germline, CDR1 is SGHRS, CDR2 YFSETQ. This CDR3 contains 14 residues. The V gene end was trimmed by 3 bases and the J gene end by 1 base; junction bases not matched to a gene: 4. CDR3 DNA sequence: TGCGCCAGCAGCTCCTCGGGGGGATCCTACGAGCAGTACTTC. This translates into CASSSSGGSYEQYF.

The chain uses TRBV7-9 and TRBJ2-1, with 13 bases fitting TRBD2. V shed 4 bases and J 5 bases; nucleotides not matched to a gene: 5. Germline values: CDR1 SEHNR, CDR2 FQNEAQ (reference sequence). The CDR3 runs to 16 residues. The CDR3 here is CASSYRTSGGHNEQFF. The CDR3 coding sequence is TGTGCCAGCAGCTACCGGACTAGCGGGGGCCACAATGAGCAGTTCTTC.

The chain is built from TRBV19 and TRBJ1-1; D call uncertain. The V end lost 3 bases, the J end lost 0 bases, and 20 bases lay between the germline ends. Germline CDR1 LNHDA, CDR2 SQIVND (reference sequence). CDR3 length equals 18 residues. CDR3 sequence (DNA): TGTGCCAGTAGTATTCTATGGCAAACCACCGATATGAACACTGAAGCTTTCTTT. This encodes CASSILWQTTDMNTEAFF.

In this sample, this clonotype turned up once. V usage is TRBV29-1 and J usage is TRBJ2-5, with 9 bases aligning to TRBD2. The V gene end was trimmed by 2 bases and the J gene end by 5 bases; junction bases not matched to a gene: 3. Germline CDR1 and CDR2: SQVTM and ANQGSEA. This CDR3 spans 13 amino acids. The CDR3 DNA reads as TGCAGCGTTGAAAGCGGGAGGAGGGAGACCCAGTACTTC. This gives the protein CSVESGRRETQYF.

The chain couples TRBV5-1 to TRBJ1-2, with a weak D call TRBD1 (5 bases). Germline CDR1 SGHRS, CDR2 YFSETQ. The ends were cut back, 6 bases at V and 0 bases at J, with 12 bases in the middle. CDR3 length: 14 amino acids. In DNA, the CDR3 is TGCGCCAGCACCCCTCAGGGTACTAACTATGGCTACACCTTC. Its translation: CASTPQGTNYGYTF. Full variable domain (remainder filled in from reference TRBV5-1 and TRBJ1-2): KAGVTQTPRYLIKTRGQQVTLSCSPISGHRSVSWYQQTPGQGLQFLFEYFSETQRNKGNFPGRFSGRQFSNSRSEMNVSTLELGDSALYLCASTPQGTNYGYTFGSGTRLTVV.

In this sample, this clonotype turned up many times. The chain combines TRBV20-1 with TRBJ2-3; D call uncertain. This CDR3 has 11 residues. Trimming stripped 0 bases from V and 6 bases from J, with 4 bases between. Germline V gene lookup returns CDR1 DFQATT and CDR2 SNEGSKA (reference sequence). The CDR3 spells CSAREGDTQYF. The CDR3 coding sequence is TGCAGTGCTAGAGAAGGGGATACGCAGTATTTT.

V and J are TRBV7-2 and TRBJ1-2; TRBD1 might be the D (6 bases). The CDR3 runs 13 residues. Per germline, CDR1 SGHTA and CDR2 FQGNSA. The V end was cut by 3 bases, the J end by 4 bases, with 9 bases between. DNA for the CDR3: TGTGCCAGCAGCTTGGAGGACAGCTATGGCTACACCTTC. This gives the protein CASSLEDSYGYTF.

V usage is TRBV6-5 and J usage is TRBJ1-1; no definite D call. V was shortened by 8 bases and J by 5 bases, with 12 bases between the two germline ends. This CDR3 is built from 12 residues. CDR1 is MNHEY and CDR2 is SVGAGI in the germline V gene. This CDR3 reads CASRRAGTEAFF. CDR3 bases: TGTGCCAGCCGGCGGGCGGGAACTGAAGCTTTCTTT.

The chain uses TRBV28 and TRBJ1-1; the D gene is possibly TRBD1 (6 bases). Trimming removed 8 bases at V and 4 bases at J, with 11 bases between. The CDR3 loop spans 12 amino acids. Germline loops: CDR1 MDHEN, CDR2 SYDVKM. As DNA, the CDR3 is TGTGCCAGCGGAGGGGGGGCCACTGAAGCTTTCTTT. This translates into CASGGGATEAFF.

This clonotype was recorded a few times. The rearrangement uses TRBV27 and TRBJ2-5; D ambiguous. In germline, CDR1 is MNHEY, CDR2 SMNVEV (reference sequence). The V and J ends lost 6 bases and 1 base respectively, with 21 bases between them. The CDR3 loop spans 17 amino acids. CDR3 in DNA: TGTGCCAGCAGCCAATCCGTCCCAGGCGGTCCCCAAGAGACCCAGTACTTC. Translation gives CASSQSVPGGPQETQYF.

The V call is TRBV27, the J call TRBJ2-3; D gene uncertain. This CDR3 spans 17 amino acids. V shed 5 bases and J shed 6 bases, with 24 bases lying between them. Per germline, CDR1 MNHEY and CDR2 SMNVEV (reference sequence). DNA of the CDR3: TGTGCCAGCAGTCCGACCCGGCAAACGCCGATCGTGGATACGCAGTATTTT. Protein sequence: CASSPTRQTPIVDTQYF.

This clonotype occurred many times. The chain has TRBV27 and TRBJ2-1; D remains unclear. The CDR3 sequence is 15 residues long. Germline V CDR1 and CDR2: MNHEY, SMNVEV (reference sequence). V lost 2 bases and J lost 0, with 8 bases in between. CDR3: CASSLAQNSYNEQFF. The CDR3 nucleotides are TGTGCCAGCAGTTTAGCACAGAACTCCTACAATGAGCAGTTCTTC.

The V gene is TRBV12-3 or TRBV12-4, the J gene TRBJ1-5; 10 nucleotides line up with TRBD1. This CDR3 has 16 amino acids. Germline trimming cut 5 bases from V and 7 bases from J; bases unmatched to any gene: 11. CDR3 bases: TGTGCCAGCAGTGCCGGGACAGGGGTGAGGGAACAGCCCCAGCATTTT. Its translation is CASSAGTGVREQPQHF.

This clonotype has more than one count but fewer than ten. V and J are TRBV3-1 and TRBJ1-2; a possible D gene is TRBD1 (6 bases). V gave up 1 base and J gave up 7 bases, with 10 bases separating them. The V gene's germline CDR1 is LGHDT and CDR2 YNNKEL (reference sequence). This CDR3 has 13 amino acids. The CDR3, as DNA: TGTGCCAGCAGCCAAGGGCGGGGGCCTGGCTACACCTTC. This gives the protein CASSQGRGPGYTF. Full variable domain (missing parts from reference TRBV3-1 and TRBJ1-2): DTAVSQTPKYLVTQMGNDKSIKCEQNLGHDTMYWYKQDSKKFLKIMFSYNNKELIINETVPNRFSPKSPDKAHLNLHINSLELGDSAVYFCASSQGRGPGYTFGSGTRLTVV.

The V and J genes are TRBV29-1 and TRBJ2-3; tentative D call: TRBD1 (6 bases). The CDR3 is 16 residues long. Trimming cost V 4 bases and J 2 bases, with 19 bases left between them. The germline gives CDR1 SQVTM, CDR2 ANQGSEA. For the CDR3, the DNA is TGCAGCGTTGTCCCCGGGACATCTTCTTACACAGATACGCAGTATTTT. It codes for CSVVPGTSSYTDTQYF.

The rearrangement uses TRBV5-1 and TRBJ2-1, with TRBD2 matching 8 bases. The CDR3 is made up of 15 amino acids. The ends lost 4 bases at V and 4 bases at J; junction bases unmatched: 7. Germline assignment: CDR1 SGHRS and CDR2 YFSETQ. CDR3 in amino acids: CASSPGSSGYNEQFF. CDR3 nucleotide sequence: TGCGCCAGCAGCCCGGGTTCTAGCGGGTACAATGAGCAGTTCTTC.

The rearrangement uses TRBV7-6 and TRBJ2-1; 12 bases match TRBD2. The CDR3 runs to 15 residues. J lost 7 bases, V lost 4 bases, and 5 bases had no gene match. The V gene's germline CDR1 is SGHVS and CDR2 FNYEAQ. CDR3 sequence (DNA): TGTGCCAGCAGCTCTCTAGCGGGAGGGGGGAATGAGCAGTTCTTC. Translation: CASSSLAGGGNEQFF.

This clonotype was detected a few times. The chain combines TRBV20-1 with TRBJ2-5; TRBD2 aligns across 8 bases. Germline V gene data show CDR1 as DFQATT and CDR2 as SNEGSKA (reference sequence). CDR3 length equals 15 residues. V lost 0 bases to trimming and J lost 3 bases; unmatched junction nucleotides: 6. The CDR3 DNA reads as TGCAGTGCTAGAGATCCTCGAGCGGGAGAAGAGACCCAGTACTTC. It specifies CSARDPRAGEETQYF.

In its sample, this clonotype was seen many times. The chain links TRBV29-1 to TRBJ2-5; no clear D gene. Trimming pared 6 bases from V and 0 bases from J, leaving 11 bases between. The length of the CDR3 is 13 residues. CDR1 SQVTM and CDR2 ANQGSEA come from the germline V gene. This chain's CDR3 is CSVMTPNQETQYF. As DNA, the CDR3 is TGCAGCGTGATGACACCGAACCAAGAGACCCAGTACTTC.

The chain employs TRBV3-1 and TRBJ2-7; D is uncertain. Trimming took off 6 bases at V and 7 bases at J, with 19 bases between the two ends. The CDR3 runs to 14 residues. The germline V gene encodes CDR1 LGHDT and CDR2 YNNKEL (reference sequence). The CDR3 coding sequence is TGTGCCAGCAGTCGTGATCCCGGCGCGCAAGAGCAGTACTTC. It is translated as CASSRDPGAQEQYF.

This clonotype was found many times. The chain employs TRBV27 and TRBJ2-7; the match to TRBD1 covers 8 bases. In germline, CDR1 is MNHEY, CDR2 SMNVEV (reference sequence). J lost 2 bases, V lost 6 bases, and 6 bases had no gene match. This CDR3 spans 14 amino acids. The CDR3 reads CASRPGQVAYEQYF. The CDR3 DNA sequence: TGTGCCAGCAGACCGGGACAGGTAGCCTACGAGCAGTACTTC.

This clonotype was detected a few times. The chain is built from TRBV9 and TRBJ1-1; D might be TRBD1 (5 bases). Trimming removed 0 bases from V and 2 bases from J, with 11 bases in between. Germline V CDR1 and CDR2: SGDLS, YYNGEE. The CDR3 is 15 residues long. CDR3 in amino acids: CASSVAGSRNTEAFF. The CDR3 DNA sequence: TGTGCCAGCAGCGTAGCAGGGAGTAGAAACACTGAAGCTTTCTTT.

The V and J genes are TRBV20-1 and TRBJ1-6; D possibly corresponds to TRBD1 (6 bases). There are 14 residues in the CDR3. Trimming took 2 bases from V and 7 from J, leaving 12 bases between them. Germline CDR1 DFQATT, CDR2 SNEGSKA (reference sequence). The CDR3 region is CSARSGALNSPLHF. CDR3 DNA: TGCAGTGCTAGATCGGGGGCCTTGAATTCACCCCTCCACTTT.

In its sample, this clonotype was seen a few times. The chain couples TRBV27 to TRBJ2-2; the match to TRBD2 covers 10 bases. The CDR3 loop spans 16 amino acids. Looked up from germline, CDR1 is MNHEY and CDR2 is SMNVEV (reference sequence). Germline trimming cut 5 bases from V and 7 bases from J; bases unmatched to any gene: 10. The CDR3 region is CASSRIQREGSGELFF. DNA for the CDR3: TGTGCCAGCAGTCGAATCCAGCGGGAGGGGAGCGGGGAGCTGTTTTTT.

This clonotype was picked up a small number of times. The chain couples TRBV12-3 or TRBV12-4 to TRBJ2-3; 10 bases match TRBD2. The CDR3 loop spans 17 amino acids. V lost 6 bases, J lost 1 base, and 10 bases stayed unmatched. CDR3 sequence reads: CASSPTLAGSGTDTQYF. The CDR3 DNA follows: TGTGCCAGCAGCCCGACACTAGCGGGGTCCGGCACAGATACGCAGTATTTT.